Listed here are 28 T cell receptor beta chains from one sample, sequenced in a study of T cell responses to AZD1222 COVID-19 vaccine. Produced via immunoSEQ multiplex PCR; TCRdb's table is partial and in-frame only. Of 95,000 to 120,000 clones detected, 85% to 90% appear once; the ten largest clones hold about 3.5%. The sample was peripheral blood, taken on day 0 of AZD1222 vaccination. The receptor source for this set is an adult in good health.

J is TRBJ2-7 and V is TRBV12-5, with 7 bases fitting TRBD1. The CDR3 length is 22 residues. The germline V gene has CDR1 LGHNT and CDR2 FRNRAP. With V trimmed by 0 bases and J by 1 base, 24 bases remained unmatched. Here the CDR3 reads CASGLVPIPRDRASLMSYEQYF. The CDR3 nucleotides read TGTGCTAGTGGTTTGGTACCCATCCCTCGGGACAGAGCTTCTCTCATGTCCTACGAGCAGTACTTC.

The chain combines TRBV7-2 with TRBJ1-6; D gene unclear. In germline, CDR1 is SGHTA, CDR2 FQGNSA. The V end was cut by 4 bases, the J end by 8 bases, with 9 bases between. The CDR3 extends over 13 amino acids. CDR3 residues: CASSSGPDSPLHF. The CDR3, as DNA: TGTGCCAGCAGCTCCGGCCCAGATTCACCCCTCCACTTT.

J is TRBJ2-5 and V is TRBV5-1; 8 nucleotides match TRBD1. The germline gives CDR1 SGHRS, CDR2 YFSETQ. The length of the CDR3 is 15 residues. Trimming cost V 3 bases and J 4 bases; bases outside gene matches: 8. The CDR3 nucleotides are TGCGCCAGCAGCTCAACGGGACAGGAGGTAGAGACCCAGTACTTC. This sequence encodes CASSSTGQEVETQYF.

This clone was detected once. The rearrangement joins TRBV5-1 to TRBJ2-4; TRBD1 is a possible D gene (5 bases). The CDR3 spans 14 residues. CDR1 is SGHRS and CDR2 is YFSETQ in the germline V gene. V was trimmed by 2 bases and J by 9 bases, leaving 15 bases between them. The CDR3: CASSLNPRESIQYF. The CDR3 DNA reads TGCGCCAGCAGCTTAAACCCCAGGGAAAGCATTCAGTACTTC.

This clone showed up just once. This sequence joins TRBV6-2 or TRBV6-3 and TRBJ1-2; D possibly corresponds to TRBD1 (5 bases). This CDR3 comprises 18 residues. In germline, CDR1 is MNHEY, CDR2 SVGEGT. The V end lost 0 bases, the J end lost 0 bases, and 17 bases lay between the germline ends. This chain's CDR3 is CASSYSLGKGLANYGYTF. CDR3 in DNA: TGTGCCAGCAGTTACTCGCTTGGAAAGGGGTTGGCTAACTATGGCTACACCTTC.

The chain is built from TRBV3-1 (or the pseudogene TRBV3-2) and TRBJ2-1, with 14 bases lining up with TRBD2. CDR1 and CDR2 (germline): LGHDT, YNNKEL (reference sequence). J was trimmed by 4 bases and V by 2 bases; bases with no gene match: 7. The CDR3 is made up of 18 amino acids. CDR3 sequence: CASSQPGTSGGPYNEQFF. The CDR3 nucleotides are TGTGCCAGCAGCCAACCCGGGACTAGCGGGGGACCGTACAATGAGCAGTTCTTC.

The chain joins TRBV11-2 to TRBJ1-2, with TRBD1 as a possible D gene (6 bases). The germline gives CDR1 SGHAT, CDR2 FQNNGV. This CDR3 is 13 amino acids long. The V end lost 5 bases, the J end lost 4 bases, and 11 bases lay between the germline ends. CDR3 in DNA: TGTGCCAGCAGCGCGGGACAAATCTATGGCTACACCTTC. As protein: CASSAGQIYGYTF.

The rearrangement joins TRBV5-1 to TRBJ1-2; D is undetermined. Germline V gene sequence: CDR1 SGHRS, CDR2 YFSETQ. The CDR3 loop spans 14 amino acids. Trimming pared 0 bases from V and 11 bases from J, leaving 17 bases between. CDR3 nucleotide sequence: TGCGCCAGCAGCTTGGGGGCGTGGAGGGAAGGTTACACCTTC. Translated: CASSLGAWREGYTF.

This clone was recorded only once. The chain carries TRBV7-9 and TRBJ1-2; TRBD1 aligns across 7 bases. V shed 5 bases and J 12 bases; nucleotides not matched to a gene: 6. Per germline, CDR1 SEHNR and CDR2 FQNEAQ (reference sequence). The CDR3 extends over 11 amino acids. CDR3 sequence (DNA): TGTGCCAGCAGCCTTCGACAGGGCCACACCTTC. Encoded protein: CASSLRQGHTF.

The chain carries TRBV5-1 and TRBJ1-6; D unresolved. The CDR3 is made up of 14 amino acids. Germline V gives CDR1 SGHRS, CDR2 YFSETQ. Trimming took off 2 bases at V and 6 bases at J, with 9 bases between the two ends. The DNA of the CDR3 is TGCGCCAGCAGCTTAGAAGGGAGTAATTCACCCCTCCACTTT. This codes for CASSLEGSNSPLHF. Drawing the rest from reference TRBV5-1 and TRBJ1-6, the complete variable domain is KAGVTQTPRYLIKTRGQQVTLSCSPISGHRSVSWYQQTPGQGLQFLFEYFSETQRNKGNFPGRFSGRQFSNSRSEMNVSTLELGDSALYLCASSLEGSNSPLHFGNGTRLTVT.

This clone was counted only a few times. The V and J genes are TRBV29-1 and TRBJ2-1; TRBD1 is a possible D gene (6 bases). Trimming took 3 bases from V and 8 from J, leaving 11 bases between them. Per the germline V gene, CDR1 is SQVTM and CDR2 is ANQGSEA. The CDR3 loop spans 12 amino acids. The CDR3 loop reads CSVEVGGHEQFF. The CDR3 bases are TGCAGCGTTGAGGTTGGGGGCCATGAGCAGTTCTTC.

V gene TRBV18 combines with J gene TRBJ1-5; D is unresolved. Trimming took off 6 bases at V and 5 bases at J, with 11 bases between the two ends. The CDR3 runs to 13 residues. Germline V lookup: CDR1 KGHSH, CDR2 LQKENI. Here the CDR3 reads CASSDDGDQPQHF. CDR3 nucleotide sequence: TGTGCCAGCTCCGACGATGGGGATCAGCCCCAGCATTTT.

The V gene is TRBV6-5, the J gene TRBJ2-3; possibly TRBD2 for D (7 bases). The germline CDR1 and CDR2 sequences are MNHEY and SVGAGI. Trimming removed 6 bases from V and 4 bases from J, with 17 bases in between. This CDR3 spans 15 amino acids. The CDR3 sequence is CASSPPAGAADTQYF. For the CDR3, the DNA is TGTGCCAGCAGCCCCCCTGCGGGGGCAGCAGATACGCAGTATTTT.

The genes are TRBV19 and TRBJ1-5; D unclear. Germline CDR1 is LNHDA and CDR2 is SQIVND (reference sequence). The CDR3 extends over 15 amino acids. V was trimmed by 1 base and J by 4 bases, leaving 11 bases between them. The CDR3 DNA is TGTGCCAGTAGTATAGTTGTAGGTAAAAATCAGCCCCAGCATTTT. The encoded protein is CASSIVVGKNQPQHF.

The J gene is TRBJ2-1, the V gene TRBV30; 8 bases agree with TRBD1. The CDR3 consists of 14 residues. J lost 12 bases, V lost 4 bases, and 14 bases had no gene match. CDR1 is GTSNPN, CDR2 SVGIG, per germline (reference sequence). CDR3 region: CAWKLTGAHLGQFF. CDR3 in DNA: TGTGCCTGGAAACTGACAGGGGCCCACCTGGGGCAGTTCTTC.

This clone was found once. V gene TRBV28 combines with J gene TRBJ2-6; a possible D gene is TRBD2 (7 bases). Trimming took 7 bases from V and 0 from J, leaving 10 bases between them. The CDR3 length is 15 residues. CDR1 and CDR2 from the germline V gene are MDHEN and SYDVKM. The CDR3: CASKGGNSGANVLTF. CDR3 DNA sequence: TGTGCCAGCAAGGGGGGGAACTCTGGGGCCAACGTCCTGACTTTC.

This rearrangement joins TRBV6-2 or TRBV6-3 to TRBJ1-2; D may be TRBD1 (5 bases). Trimming took off 5 bases at V and 4 bases at J, with 8 bases between the two ends. The CDR3 is made up of 12 amino acids. Per germline, CDR1 MNHEY and CDR2 SVGEGT. CDR3 in DNA: TGTGCCAGCAGTCAGGGATTCTATGGCTACACCTTC. Encoded protein: CASSQGFYGYTF.

V gene TRBV29-1 combines with J gene TRBJ1-1; no clear D gene. CDR3 size: 12 residues. Germline V gene lookup returns CDR1 SQVTM and CDR2 ANQGSEA. Trimming stripped 7 bases from V and 4 bases from J, with 13 bases between. Here the CDR3 DNA reads TGCAGCGCAAACGACGGTATCACTGAAGCTTTCTTT. Translating gives CSANDGITEAFF.

This clone was seen a handful of times. The chain couples TRBV30 to TRBJ1-2, with D uncertain. The CDR3 is 12 amino acids. Germline V gene lookup returns CDR1 GTSNPN and CDR2 SVGIG (reference sequence). V was trimmed by 6 bases and J by 0 bases, leaving 8 bases between them. The CDR3 DNA is TGTGCCTGTTCGCCTACTAACTATGGCTACACCTTC. Amino acids: CACSPTNYGYTF.

This clone was observed a few times. The chain couples TRBV3-1 (or the pseudogene TRBV3-2) to TRBJ2-7; 8 nucleotides align to TRBD2. CDR1 is LGHDT, CDR2 YNNKEL, per germline (reference sequence). V was clipped by 4 bases and J by 4 bases; unmatched bases: 12. This CDR3 is built from 16 residues. The CDR3 DNA reads as TGTGCCAGCAGCCCGTCGTGCCGGGGGGGCGTGTACGAGCAGTACTTC. Protein: CASSPSCRGGVYEQYF.

The count of this clone is one. The rearrangement links TRBV3-1 (or the pseudogene TRBV3-2) to TRBJ2-7, with TRBD1 as a possible D gene (7 bases). This CDR3 has 15 residues. CDR1 LGHDT and CDR2 YNNKEL come from the germline V gene (reference sequence). V gave up 1 base and J gave up 2 bases, with 12 bases separating them. The CDR3 reads CASSQAGGRPYEQYF. CDR3 in DNA: TGTGCCAGCAGCCAAGCAGGGGGGCGACCCTACGAGCAGTACTTC.

The CDR3 is CATSAGGPSYEQYF. As DNA, the CDR3 is TGTGCCACCAGTGCAGGGGGCCCCTCCTACGAGCAGTACTTC. The chain has TRBV24-1 and TRBJ2-7; 8 nucleotides line up with TRBD1. CDR3 length: 14 residues. CDR1 and CDR2 from the germline V gene are KGHDR and SFDVKD. Trimming took 5 bases from V and 0 from J; bases not matched to a gene: 2.

This sequence joins TRBV7-2 and TRBJ1-5; D perhaps matches TRBD1 (6 bases). CDR3 length: 15 residues. V was trimmed by 0 bases and J by 3 bases, leaving 9 bases between them. CDR1 is SGHTA, CDR2 FQGNSA, per germline. This CDR3 is CASSLATGTNQPQHF. DNA of the CDR3: TGTGCCAGCAGCTTAGCCACAGGGACCAATCAGCCCCAGCATTTT. Full variable domain (outside the CDR3, taken from reference TRBV7-2 and TRBJ1-5): GAGVSQSPSNKVTEKGKDVELRCDPISGHTALYWYRQSLGQGLEFLIYFQGNSAPDKSGLPSDRFSAERTGGSVSTLTIQRTQQEDSAVYLCASSLATGTNQPQHFGDGTRLSIL.

The chain is built from TRBV12-3 or TRBV12-4 and TRBJ1-5; perhaps TRBD1 as D (5 bases). Trimming shortened V by 3 bases and J by 7 bases, and 10 bases separated the two germline ends. The CDR3 runs to 13 residues. In nucleotides, the CDR3 is TGTGCCAGCAGTTTGGGCAGGGAGCAGCCCCAGCATTTT. Residues: CASSLGREQPQHF.

The rearrangement joins TRBV9 to TRBJ2-5; TRBD2 is a possible D gene (6 bases). The CDR3 runs to 15 residues. V was trimmed by 0 bases and J by 1 base, leaving 10 bases between them. CDR1 is SGDLS and CDR2 is YYNGEE in the germline V gene. The CDR3, as DNA: TGTGCCAGCAGCGTAGGGGGGGAGCCCCAAGAGACCCAGTACTTC. This sequence encodes CASSVGGEPQETQYF.

The chain couples TRBV3-1 (or the pseudogene TRBV3-2) to TRBJ2-5; possible D gene TRBD2, 6 bases. V was pared by 1 base and J by 5 bases, with 11 bases between. The CDR3 totals 14 residues. The V gene's germline CDR1 is LGHDT and CDR2 YNNKEL (reference sequence). CDR3 protein: CASSQGTAGETQYF. The CDR3 DNA reads as TGTGCCAGCAGCCAAGGGACGGCGGGGGAGACCCAGTACTTC.

The sample holds one count of this clone. V and J are TRBV10-3 and TRBJ2-1; TRBD1 agrees at 10 bases. Germline V lookup: CDR1 ENHRY, CDR2 SYGVKD. The CDR3 consists of 15 residues. V lost 6 bases and J lost 7; bases outside the gene matches: 9. The CDR3 coding sequence is TGTGCCATCAGGACCGGGACAGGGGACACGAATGAGCAGTTCTTC. It specifies CAIRTGTGDTNEQFF.

V and J are TRBV28 and TRBJ1-1, with 7 bases fitting TRBD1. Germline CDR1 and CDR2: MDHEN and SYDVKM. The CDR3 sequence is 14 residues long. Trimming removed 7 bases from V and 0 bases from J; junction bases left unmatched: 5. This chain's CDR3 is CASKQGVMNTEAFF. CDR3 nucleotides: TGTGCCAGCAAGCAGGGGGTAATGAACACTGAAGCTTTCTTT.